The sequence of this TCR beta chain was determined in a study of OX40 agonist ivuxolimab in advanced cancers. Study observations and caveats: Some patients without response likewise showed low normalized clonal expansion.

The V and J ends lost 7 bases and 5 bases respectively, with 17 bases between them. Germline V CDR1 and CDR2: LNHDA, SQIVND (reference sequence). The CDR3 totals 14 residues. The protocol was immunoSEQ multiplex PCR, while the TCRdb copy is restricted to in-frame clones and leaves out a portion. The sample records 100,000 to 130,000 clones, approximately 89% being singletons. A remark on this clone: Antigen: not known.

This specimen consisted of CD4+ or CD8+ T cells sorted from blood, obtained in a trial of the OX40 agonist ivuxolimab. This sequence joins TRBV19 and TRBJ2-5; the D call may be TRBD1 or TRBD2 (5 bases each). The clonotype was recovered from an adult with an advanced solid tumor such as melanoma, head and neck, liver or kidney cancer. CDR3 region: CASNPGRWGETQYF. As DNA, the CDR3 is TGTGCCAGTAACCCGGGACGGTGGGGGGAGACCCAGTACTTC.